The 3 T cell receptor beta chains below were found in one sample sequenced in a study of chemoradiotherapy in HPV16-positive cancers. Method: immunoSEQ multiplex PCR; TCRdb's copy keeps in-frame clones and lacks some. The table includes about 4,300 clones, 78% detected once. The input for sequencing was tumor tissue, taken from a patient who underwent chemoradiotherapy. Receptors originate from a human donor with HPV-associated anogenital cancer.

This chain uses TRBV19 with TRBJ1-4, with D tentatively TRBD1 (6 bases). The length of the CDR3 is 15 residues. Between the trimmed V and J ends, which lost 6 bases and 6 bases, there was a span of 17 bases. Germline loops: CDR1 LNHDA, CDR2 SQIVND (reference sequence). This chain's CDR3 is CASRRPGQHHEKLFF. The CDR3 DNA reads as TGTGCCAGTAGACGACCGGGACAACACCATGAAAAACTGTTTTTT.

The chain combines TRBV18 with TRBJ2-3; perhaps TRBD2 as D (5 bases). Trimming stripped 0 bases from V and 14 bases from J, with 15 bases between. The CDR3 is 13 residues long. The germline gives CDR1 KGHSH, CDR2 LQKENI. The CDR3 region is CASSPPLRSAGYF. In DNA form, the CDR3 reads TGTGCCAGCTCACCACCGTTGCGGTCTGCGGGGTATTTT.

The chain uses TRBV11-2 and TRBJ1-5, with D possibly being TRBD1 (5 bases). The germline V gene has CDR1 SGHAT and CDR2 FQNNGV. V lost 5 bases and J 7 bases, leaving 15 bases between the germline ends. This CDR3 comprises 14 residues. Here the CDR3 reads CASSGGGEGQPQHF. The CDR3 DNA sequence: TGTGCCAGCAGCGGCGGGGGTGAAGGACAGCCCCAGCATTTT.